This TCR beta chain was captured in a study of cytomegalovirus exposure and HLA in healthy donors. The germline V and J ends were trimmed by 4 bases and 0 bases, with 13 bases remaining between them. The CDR3 consists of 15 residues. CDR1 is ENHRY and CDR2 is SYGVKD in the germline V gene. Primers for the PCR totalled 60 Vbeta and 13 Jbeta. Sequencing used immunoSEQ multiplex PCR; TCRdb keeps in-frame clones, though not all of them. The data show approximately 160,000 clones, about 65% seen once. The chain employs TRBV10-3 and TRBJ2-7; tentatively, D is TRBD1 (8 bases). The sample was PBMCs. The source is a woman aged 18-29 years in good health and CMV-seropositive. The CDR3 here is CAISGQGTTSYEQYF. CDR3 nucleotide sequence: TGTGCCATCAGTGGACAGGGGACTACCTCCTACGAGCAGTACTTC.